The clone carrying this T cell receptor (beta chain) was seen only a few times. Each CDR3 protein is one row after TCRdb ran MiXCR on the 5' RACE reads. Among 1,800,000 or so distinct CDR3 sequences listed, less than 40% were seen once. Trimming took 4 bases from V and 1 from J, leaving 10 bases between them. CDR1 is SGHNT, CDR2 YENEEA, per germline. CDR3 length: 14 amino acids. The entry originates in a study of identical twins. The rearrangement joins TRBV11-3 to TRBJ1-2; possible D gene TRBD1, 6 bases. This clonotype was sampled from a newborn girl in good health. Sequences were obtained from cord blood. CDR3 sequence: CASSSGQNNYGYTF. CDR3 nucleotides: TGTGCCAGCAGCTCGGGACAAAATAACTATGGCTACACCTTC.